These T cell receptor beta chains were read from a single sample in a study of blood T cell repertoires in COVID-19. Using immunoSEQ multiplex PCR, the repertoire was profiled, and TCRdb retains in-frame clones only, with some absent. The sample lists about 16,000 clones; about 92% were seen once. Input material: peripheral blood. These receptors were collected from a human donor with active COVID-19. The donor label of this sample is uncertain. The CDR3 runs from the conserved cysteine through the conserved F or W. The D gene is left open where the match is weak. Clone size is shown for a subset of rows, as once, few, many or a class of expanded clone.

v_call,clone_size,j_call,d_call,cdr3_aa,cdr3_nt
TRBV6-5,NA,TRBJ2-1,TRBD2,CASSPRLAGENEQFF,TGTGCCAGCAGTCCTAGACTAGCGGGGGAAAATGAGCAGTTCTTC
TRBV5-8,NA,TRBJ1-5,NA,CASSAGEGYSNQPQHF,TGTGCCAGCAGCGCAGGCGAGGGTTATAGCAATCAGCCCCAGCATTTT
TRBV7-8,NA,TRBJ2-3,TRBD1,CASSLEGGRTDTQYF,TGTGCCAGCAGCTTAGAAGGGGGCCGCACAGATACGCAGTATTTT
TRBV2,NA,TRBJ1-1,TRBD1,CASRRDRETEAFF,TGTGCCAGCAGGCGGGACAGGGAAACTGAAGCTTTCTTT
TRBV3-1/TRBV3-2,NA,TRBJ1-4,NA,CASSPSTNEKLFF,TGTGCCAGCAGCCCATCAACTAATGAAAAACTGTTTTTT
TRBV24-1,NA,TRBJ2-1,NA,CATSDSLARTYNEQFF,TGTGCCACCAGTGATTCCCTAGCGAGAACCTACAATGAGCAGTTCTTC
TRBV5-6,NA,TRBJ2-3,NA,CASSVGPTGVTSTDTQYF,TGTGCCAGCAGCGTCGGTCCTACAGGCGTTACTAGCACAGATACGCAGTATTTT
TRBV10-1,NA,TRBJ1-4,NA,CASSPEETNEKLFF,TGCGCCAGCAGTCCGGAGGAGACTAATGAAAAACTGTTTTTT
TRBV9,once,TRBJ2-1,NA,CASSVSPYNEQFF,TGTGCCAGCAGCGTTTCCCCTTACAATGAGCAGTTCTTC
TRBV12-3/TRBV12-4,NA,TRBJ2-7,TRBD1,CASSLSRGLEQYF,TGTGCCAGCAGTTTATCCAGGGGGCTCGAGCAGTACTTC
TRBV6-2/TRBV6-3,NA,TRBJ1-1,NA,CASSYSAGLGTEAFF,TGTGCCAGCAGTTACTCCGCAGGGCTCGGCACTGAAGCTTTCTTT
TRBV5-1,NA,TRBJ1-4,TRBD1,CASSPAGQGAEKLFF,TGCGCCAGCAGCCCGGCCGGACAGGGGGCGGAAAAACTGTTTTTT
TRBV3-1/TRBV3-2,NA,TRBJ2-7,NA,CASSQEFPLASGAYEQYF,TGTGCCAGCAGCCAAGAGTTCCCTCTAGCGTCGGGGGCCTACGAGCAGTACTTC
TRBV5-5,once,TRBJ1-2,NA,CASSLTSLNGYTF,TGTGCCAGCAGCTTGACATCCCTGAATGGCTACACCTTC
TRBV20-1,NA,TRBJ2-1,NA,CSASYRYNEQFF,TGCAGTGCTAGTTACAGATACAATGAGCAGTTCTTC
TRBV6-1,NA,TRBJ1-1,TRBD1,CASSEAGTAGVNTEAFF,TGTGCCAGCAGTGAAGCCGGGACAGCGGGAGTCAACACTGAAGCTTTCTTT
TRBV2,once,TRBJ2-2,NA,CASSLQELWSTGELFF,TGTGCCAGCAGTCTACAGGAGTTGTGGAGTACCGGGGAGCTGTTTTTT
TRBV3-1/TRBV3-2,NA,TRBJ2-1,TRBD2,CASSRGLVRFF,TGTGCCAGCAGCAGGGGACTAGTAAGGTTCTTC
TRBV18,NA,TRBJ1-5,NA,CASSPLYSNQPQHF,TGTGCCAGCTCACCTCTGTATAGCAATCAGCCCCAGCATTTT
TRBV5-1,NA,TRBJ1-5,NA,CASSLIVGSQPQHF,TGCGCCAGCAGCTTGATCGTAGGGAGCCAGCCCCAGCATTTT
TRBV6-6,NA,TRBJ2-3,NA,CASTRTDTQYF,TGTGCCAGCACTCGCACAGATACGCAGTATTTT
TRBV14,NA,TRBJ2-7,NA,CASSPPATGRAYEQYF,TGTGCCAGCAGCCCTCCGGCGACAGGTCGGGCCTACGAGCAGTACTTC
TRBV5-4,NA,TRBJ2-5,NA,CASSLAAGSFETQYF,TGTGCCAGCAGCTTGGCCGCGGGGAGTTTTGAGACCCAGTACTTC
TRBV5-6,NA,TRBJ2-3,NA,CASSPRRGAYTDTQYF,TGTGCCAGCAGCCCACGCAGGGGGGCTTACACAGATACGCAGTATTTT
TRBV5-4,NA,TRBJ2-5,TRBD1,CASSLEGQGSETQYF,TGTGCCAGCAGCTTGGAGGGACAGGGTTCGGAGACCCAGTACTTC
TRBV7-8,NA,TRBJ2-7,TRBD2,CASSFSGRSEQYF,TGTGCCAGCAGCTTTAGCGGGCGGAGTGAGCAGTACTTC